This TCR beta chain was sequenced during a study of blood T cell repertoires in COVID-19. Sequenced by immunoSEQ multiplex PCR; TCRdb stores in-frame clones only, minus some. The data contain 150,000 or so clones, about nine tenths of them singletons. The source is a woman in her thirties or forties who had been exposed to COVID-19. Source material: PBMCs or T cells enriched from blood (not recorded which).

The CDR3 region is CSVGQGEAFGGYTF. CDR3 DNA sequence: TGCAGCGTTGGGCAGGGGGAGGCTTTCGGGGGCTACACCTTC. The chain combines TRBV29-1 with TRBJ1-2; 7 positions match TRBD1. The germline V gene encodes CDR1 SQVTM and CDR2 ANQGSEA. Trimming at V came to 4 bases and at J to 8 bases, leaving 13 bases not matched to a gene. This CDR3 is 14 amino acids long.